Here is one T cell receptor (beta chain) with its context. Original data processing: Amplified reference gene primers provided the basis for estimating nucleated cell counts. Only in-frame clones appear in the TCRdb table, and some are missing; sequencing was by immunoSEQ multiplex PCR. V, J and clone size derive from that table, while D and trimming were established from the DNA sequence. In the table there are roughly 100,000 clones, over 65% of which are singletons. The data belong to a study of blood T cell repertoires in COVID-19. At the level of the study: The United States, Italy and Spain provided the acute and convalescent COVID-19 samples. T cells, B-cell-depleted T cells, or PBMCs supplied cDNA or gDNA.

From germline, CDR1 is SGHTA and CDR2 FQGNSA. CDR3 length: 14 amino acids. V was clipped by 5 bases and J by 7 bases; unmatched bases: 8. The chain uses TRBV7-2 and TRBJ1-2; 9 nucleotides match TRBD1. The sample taken for sequencing was peripheral blood. This clonotype originated in a human donor in a cohort sampled during active COVID-19. CDR3 sequence (DNA): TGTGCCAGCAGCCAAACTCGGGACAGGGCTGGCTACACCTTC. Protein sequence: CASSQTRDRAGYTF. Full variable domain (outside the CDR3, taken from reference TRBV7-2 and TRBJ1-2): GAGVSQSPSNKVTEKGKDVELRCDPISGHTALYWYRQSLGQGLEFLIYFQGNSAPDKSGLPSDRFSAERTGGSVSTLTIQRTQQEDSAVYLCASSQTRDRAGYTFGSGTRLTVV.